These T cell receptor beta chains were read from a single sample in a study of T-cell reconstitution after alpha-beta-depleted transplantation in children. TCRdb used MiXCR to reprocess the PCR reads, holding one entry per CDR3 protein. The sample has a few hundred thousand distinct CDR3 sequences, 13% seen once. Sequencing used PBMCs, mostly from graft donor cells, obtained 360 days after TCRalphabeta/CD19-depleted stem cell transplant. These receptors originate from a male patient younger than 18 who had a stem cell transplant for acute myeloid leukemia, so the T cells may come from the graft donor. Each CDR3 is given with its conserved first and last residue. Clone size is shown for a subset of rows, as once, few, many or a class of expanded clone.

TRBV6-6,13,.,CASRDSVYNEQFF
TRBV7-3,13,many,CASSLYSSYEQYF
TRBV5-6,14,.,CASSQPDRNYEQYF
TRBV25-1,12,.,CASSPHRGEQFF
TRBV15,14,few,CATSRTRGRYEQYF
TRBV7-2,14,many,CASSLGPDTDTQYF
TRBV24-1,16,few,CATSEWTKSGANVLTF
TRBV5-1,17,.,CASSPGQGFYSNQPQHF
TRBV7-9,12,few,CASGEWPETQYF
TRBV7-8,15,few,CASSLEGAGTDTQYF
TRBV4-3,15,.,CASSQDGLVGNEQFF
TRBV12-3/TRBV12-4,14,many,CASSLELAGNEQYF
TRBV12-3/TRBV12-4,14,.,CASSSGKAYNEQFF
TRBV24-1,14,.,CATSDSRVREPQHF
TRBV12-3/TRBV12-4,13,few,CASSYHGLSEQYF
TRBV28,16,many,CASSLSPDWISYEQYF
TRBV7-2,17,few,CASSLARLAGSYNEQFF
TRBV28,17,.,CASSFEGGLRLSYGYTF
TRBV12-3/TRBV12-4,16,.,CASSLRLLTSTDTQYF
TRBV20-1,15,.,CSAHLLDRGPYEQYF
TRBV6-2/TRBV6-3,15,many,CASSYSSWQEPTQYF
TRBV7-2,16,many,CASSLGSLAPTDTQYF
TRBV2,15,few,CALITGAEYQETQYF
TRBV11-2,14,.,CASSHRFTISEQYF
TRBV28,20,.,CASRPTTLRTKKRGTGELFF
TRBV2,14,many,CASTGGSNTGELFF
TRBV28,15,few,CASSLPLPSNYGYTF
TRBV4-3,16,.,CASSQDRGTSSYEQYF
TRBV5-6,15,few,CASSLDPRRVDTQYF
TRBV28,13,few,CASRGTGNYEQYF
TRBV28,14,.,CASYHWGSSYEQYF
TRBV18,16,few,CASSPQGQGARNEQFF
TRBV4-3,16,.,CASSQDRGGANYGYTF
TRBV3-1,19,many,CASSQVGPLAGGYLYEQYF
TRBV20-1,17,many,CSAQRGLAGVGDNEQFF
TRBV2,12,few,CASSLDISEQFF
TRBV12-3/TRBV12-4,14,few,CASREGTANTEAFF
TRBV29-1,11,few,CSVLGDGRAFF
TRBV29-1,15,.,CSVHLGQPCPETQYF
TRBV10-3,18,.,CAISVGTGGIGSNQPQHF
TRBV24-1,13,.,CATSDHKDNGYTF
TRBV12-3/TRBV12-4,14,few,CASSFARTTDTQYF
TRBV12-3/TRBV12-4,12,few,CASSTDQREQYF
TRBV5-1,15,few,CASSYFKQGQGEQYF
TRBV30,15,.,CAWMSRLRDNSPLHF
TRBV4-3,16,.,CASSQGGVSWINEQFF
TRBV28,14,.,CASSPPGQWDGYTF
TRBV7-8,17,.,CASSKRALLAGTDTQYF
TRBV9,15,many,CASSVSPKDTYEQYF
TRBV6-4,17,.,CASSAKPQGVWTGELFF
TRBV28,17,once,CASSSFRTVLAKNIQYF
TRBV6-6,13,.,CASSYTRSGELFF
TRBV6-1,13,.,CASCPPGGHEQYF
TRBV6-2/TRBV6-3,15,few,CASIPGLPNTGELFF
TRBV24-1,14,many,CATRGTGIRETQYF
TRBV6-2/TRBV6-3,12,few,CASTQPGTEAFF
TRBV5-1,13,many,CASSPHYTGELFF
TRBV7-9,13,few,CASSLDTNYEQYF
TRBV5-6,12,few,CASSLVRDEQYF
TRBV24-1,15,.,CATSFFSGSNNEQFF